The 30 T cell receptor beta chains listed next were all sequenced from one sample in a study of T cells after yellow fever vaccination. TCRdb re-called the 5' RACE reads with MiXCR, one entry per CDR3 protein. The data show some 320,000 distinct CDR3 sequences, around 4.5% seen once. Sample: PBMCs, taken 15 days after the yellow fever booster vaccination. The receptors derive from a man between 18 and 29 years old who received the YFV17D yellow fever vaccine.

This clonotype has at least ten counts. V is TRBV7-2 and J is TRBJ2-4; no clear D gene. The CDR3 extends over 13 amino acids. Germline V gene data show CDR1 as SGHTA and CDR2 as FQGNSA. V gave up 1 base and J gave up 11 bases, with 12 bases separating them. The CDR3 is CASSLDWSRFQYF. The CDR3 coding sequence is TGTGCCAGCAGCTTAGATTGGTCCCGCTTTCAGTACTTC.

There are a few counts of this clonotype. The chain's CDR3 is CATGQPPDTEAFF. CDR3 nucleotides: TGTGCCACCGGACAGCCCCCGGATACTGAAGCTTTCTTT. V is TRBV2 and J is TRBJ1-1; TRBD1 might be the D (6 bases). The CDR3 is 13 amino acids. V gave up 10 bases and J gave up 5 bases, with 17 bases separating them. Looked up from germline, CDR1 is SNHLY and CDR2 is FYNNEI.

Written as DNA, the CDR3 is TGTGCCAGCAGCTTACTGGGCCTCCGAGAGACCCAGTACTTC. Residues: CASSLLGLRETQYF. J is TRBJ2-5 and V is TRBV7-2; unclear D gene. There are 14 residues in the CDR3. CDR1 SGHTA and CDR2 FQGNSA come from the germline V gene. The V and J ends lost 2 bases and 4 bases respectively, with 11 bases between them. The full variable domain, its missing parts supplied by reference TRBV7-2 and TRBJ2-5, is GAGVSQSPSNKVTEKGKDVELRCDPISGHTALYWYRQSLGQGLEFLIYFQGNSAPDKSGLPSDRFSAERTGGSVSTLTIQRTQQEDSAVYLCASSLLGLRETQYFGPGTRLLVL.

This clonotype was counted ten times or more. The chain carries TRBV3-1 and TRBJ1-4; D is ambiguous. Trimming removed 4 bases from V and 7 bases from J, with 13 bases in between. The CDR3 spans 14 residues. Germline lookup yields CDR1 LGHDT and CDR2 YNNKEL (reference sequence). The CDR3 nucleotides read TGTGCCAGCAGCCGCAACCCCGCCGGTGAAAAACTGTTTTTT. Amino acids: CASSRNPAGEKLFF.

This clonotype was observed a handful of times. The chain couples TRBV7-9 to TRBJ2-3, with D possibly TRBD1 on 5 matching bases. Germline-derived CDR1 and CDR2 are SEHNR and FQNEAQ (reference sequence). V lost 7 bases and J lost 3, with 11 bases in between. This CDR3 has 13 residues. The CDR3 here is CASIRGATDTQYF. In DNA form, the CDR3 reads TGTGCCAGCATCCGTGGGGCGACAGATACGCAGTATTTT.

This chain links TRBV9 with TRBJ1-3; 10 nucleotides line up with TRBD1. Germline V gene sequence: CDR1 SGDLS, CDR2 YYNGEE. The CDR3 consists of 16 residues. J was trimmed by 4 bases and V by 3 bases; bases with no gene match: 7. The CDR3 DNA is TGTGCCAGCAGCGCAGGGACAGGGGTCGCCGGAAACACCATATATTTT. This translates into CASSAGTGVAGNTIYF.

This clonotype was observed at least ten times. The chain recombines TRBV27 with TRBJ1-1; TRBD1 might be the D (6 bases). The CDR3 length is 13 residues. The V gene lost 6 bases and the J gene lost 8 bases, with 16 bases spanning the gap. The V gene's germline CDR1 is MNHEY and CDR2 SMNVEV (reference sequence). This chain's CDR3 is CASSRNEGGEAFF. The CDR3 DNA sequence: TGTGCCAGCAGCCGGAACGAGGGGGGGGAAGCTTTCTTT.

The gene calls are TRBV12-3 or TRBV12-4 and TRBJ1-4; D not resolved. This CDR3 has 15 residues. The V gene lost 5 bases and the J gene lost 8 bases, with 18 bases spanning the gap. The CDR3 protein is CASSPRVGLGEKLFF. In DNA, the CDR3 is TGTGCCAGCAGTCCTAGGGTTGGACTAGGAGAAAAACTGTTTTTT.

This clonotype has a single count. The chain is built from TRBV15 and TRBJ1-2; D is uncertain. Germline lookup yields CDR1 LNHNV and CDR2 YYDKDF (reference sequence). V was pared by 3 bases and J by 4 bases, with 9 bases between. The CDR3 is made up of 13 amino acids. CDR3 sequence: CATSRDLSYGYTF. In DNA form, the CDR3 reads TGTGCCACCAGCAGGGATCTTAGCTATGGCTACACCTTC.

The CDR3 is CASSQVGTGGGQPQHF. CDR3 nucleotides: TGCGCCAGCAGCCAAGTTGGGACAGGGGGCGGTCAGCCCCAGCATTTT. The chain couples TRBV4-1 to TRBJ1-5, with 12 positions matching TRBD1. Germline-derived CDR1 and CDR2 are MGHRA and YSYEKL. V was clipped by 1 base and J by 6 bases; unmatched bases: 4. The CDR3 totals 16 residues.

The rearrangement uses TRBV18 and TRBJ1-5; D gene ambiguous. The germline CDR1 and CDR2 sequences are KGHSH and LQKENI. V was shortened by 3 bases and J by 4 bases, with 7 bases between the two germline ends. The CDR3 loop spans 13 amino acids. The DNA for the CDR3 is TGTGCCAGCTCACCGGAGGCGAATCAGCCCCAGCATTTT. It encodes CASSPEANQPQHF.

This clonotype has a handful of counts. The chain links TRBV29-1 to TRBJ2-5; possibly TRBD1 or TRBD2 for D (5 bases each). The CDR3 spans 12 residues. With 6 bases removed from V and 7 bases from J, the gap between germline ends came to 15 bases. Per germline, CDR1 SQVTM and CDR2 ANQGSEA. The CDR3 is CSVNRDVGTQYF. Here the CDR3 DNA reads TGCAGCGTAAACCGGGACGTAGGGACCCAGTACTTC. The full variable domain, its missing parts supplied by reference TRBV29-1 and TRBJ2-5, is SAVISQKPSRDICQRGTSLTIQCQVDSQVTMMFWYRQQPGQSLTLIATANQGSEATYESGFVIDKFPISRPNLTFSTLTVSNMSPEDSSIYLCSVNRDVGTQYFGPGTRLLVL.

This clonotype was seen at least ten times. The V gene is TRBV20-1, the J gene TRBJ1-2; D ambiguous. The CDR3 has 11 amino acids. Trimming stripped 6 bases from V and 4 bases from J, with 9 bases between. The V gene's germline CDR1 is DFQATT and CDR2 SNEGSKA (reference sequence). The CDR3 DNA reads as TGCAGTGCCCGGGAGGGCTATGGCTACACCTTC. Amino acid sequence: CSAREGYGYTF.

The J gene is TRBJ2-3, the V gene TRBV7-3, with D possibly being TRBD2 (6 bases). This CDR3 comprises 14 residues. V lost 4 bases and J lost 2, with 10 bases in between. Germline V gives CDR1 SGHTA, CDR2 FQGTGA. CDR3 in DNA: TGTGCCAGCAGCTCGGGGGAGATCACAGATACGCAGTATTTT. Translating it yields CASSSGEITDTQYF.

V and J are TRBV7-9 and TRBJ1-5; D is unclear. The CDR3 totals 16 residues. V was shortened by 1 base and J by 0 bases, with 10 bases between the two germline ends. CDR1 SEHNR and CDR2 FQNEAQ come from the germline V gene (reference sequence). The CDR3 spells CASSLEVGNSNQPQHF. Written as DNA, the CDR3 is TGTGCCAGCAGCTTAGAGGTGGGGAATAGCAATCAGCCCCAGCATTTT. Full variable domain (outside the CDR3, taken from reference TRBV7-9 and TRBJ1-5): DTGVSQNPRHKITKRGQNVTFRCDPISEHNRLYWYRQTLGQGPEFLTYFQNEAQLEKSRLLSDRFSAERPKGSFSTLEIQRTEQGDSAMYLCASSLEVGNSNQPQHFGDGTRLSIL.

V and J are TRBV4-1 and TRBJ2-7; TRBD2 is a possible D gene (5 bases). This CDR3 has 14 residues. V lost 4 bases and J 7 bases, leaving 17 bases between the germline ends. Germline V gene data show CDR1 as MGHRA and CDR2 as YSYEKL. CDR3 nucleotides: TGCGCCAGCAGCCCCCGGGATGATGGTAGAGAGCAGTACTTC. It yields the protein CASSPRDDGREQYF.

This clonotype came up many times. The gene calls are TRBV6-5 and TRBJ2-1, with 9 positions matching TRBD1. Unmatched junction bases numbered 9, after V lost 0 bases and J lost 12 bases. CDR3 length: 15 amino acids. Germline CDR1 reads MNHEY; CDR2 reads SVGAGI. The CDR3 here is CASSYSDRGRYSQFF. CDR3 DNA: TGTGCCAGCAGTTACTCGGACAGGGGCCGTTATTCGCAGTTCTTC.

This clonotype was observed many times. The V call is TRBV11-2, the J call TRBJ2-5; D is perhaps TRBD2 (6 bases). The CDR3 extends over 13 amino acids. CDR1 and CDR2 from the germline V gene are SGHAT and FQNNGV. Trimming took off 7 bases at V and 1 base at J, with 10 bases between the two ends. The CDR3 DNA follows: TGTGCCAGCACCGGGACTCCCCAAGAGACCCAGTACTTC. This codes for CASTGTPQETQYF. Complete variable domain (other parts from reference TRBV11-2 and TRBJ2-5): EAGVAQSPRYKIIEKRQSVAFWCNPISGHATLYWYQQILGQGPKLLIQFQNNGVVDDSQLPKDRFSAERLKGVDSTLKIQPAKLEDSAVYLCASTGTPQETQYFGPGTRLLVL.

The chain combines TRBV5-1 with TRBJ2-5, with TRBD2 identical over 7 bases. CDR1 and CDR2 from the germline V gene are SGHRS and YFSETQ. The V gene end was trimmed by 4 bases and the J gene end by 2 bases; junction bases not matched to a gene: 8. CDR3 size: 15 residues. CDR3 DNA sequence: TGCGCCAGCAGCACCGCCGGGACTACTCAAGAGACCCAGTACTTC. This codes for CASSTAGTTQETQYF.

In this sample, this clonotype turned up a few times. The CDR3 region has the DNA TGTGCCAGCAGCGCAGGCGCTAGCTTCGGAGAGACCCAGTACTTC. Encoded protein: CASSAGASFGETQYF. The chain recombines TRBV9 with TRBJ2-5; D may be TRBD2 (5 bases). Trimming took off 3 bases at V and 4 bases at J, with 16 bases between the two ends. The CDR3 spans 15 residues. CDR1 is SGDLS, CDR2 YYNGEE, per germline.

This chain joins TRBV24-1 and TRBJ2-4; D gene ambiguous. Germline V gene sequence: CDR1 KGHDR, CDR2 SFDVKD. The germline V and J ends were trimmed by 12 bases and 6 bases, with 17 bases remaining between them. The CDR3 sequence is 13 residues long. The CDR3 DNA is TGTGCCGCCCCCCCCGGGCGGCGAAACATTCAGTACTTC. This translates into CAAPPGRRNIQYF.

J is TRBJ2-1 and V is TRBV6-2 or TRBV6-3; D unresolved. V gave up 8 bases and J gave up 6 bases, with 11 bases separating them. The CDR3 totals 12 residues. The germline gives CDR1 MNHEY, CDR2 SVGEGT. Written as DNA, the CDR3 is TGTGCCAGCTCAGGATTAGGCAATGAGCAGTTCTTC. This sequence encodes CASSGLGNEQFF.

At least ten counts were recorded for this clonotype. The rearrangement uses TRBV6-5 and TRBJ2-7, with D possibly being TRBD1 or TRBD2 (5 bases each). Trimming cost V 7 bases and J 3 bases, with 16 bases left between them. The CDR3 has 14 amino acids. Germline V CDR1 and CDR2: MNHEY, SVGAGI. The CDR3 reads CASTQGTENYEQYF. CDR3 nucleotides: TGTGCCAGCACTCAAGGGACGGAGAACTACGAGCAGTACTTC.

This clonotype was detected a few times. V gene TRBV24-1 combines with J gene TRBJ2-2; D not resolved. V was pared by 9 bases and J by 0 bases, with 7 bases between. This CDR3 spans 13 amino acids. Looked up from germline, CDR1 is KGHDR and CDR2 is SFDVKD. The DNA for the CDR3 is TGTGCCACCCTCGACACGAACACCGGGGAGCTGTTTTTT. Translated, it gives CATLDTNTGELFF.

V and J are TRBV27 and TRBJ2-5; 7 nucleotides align to TRBD1. After removal of 5 bases from V and 7 bases from J, the junction contained 7 bases not matched to a gene. Germline V lookup: CDR1 MNHEY, CDR2 SMNVEV (reference sequence). The CDR3 has 13 amino acids. The DNA of the CDR3 is TGTGCCAGCAGTGAGACAGGGTCAGCGACCCAGTACTTC. This gives the protein CASSETGSATQYF.

By frequency in the sample, this clonotype is medium-sized. This chain joins TRBV4-3 and TRBJ1-1; no firm D call. Trimming shortened V by 2 bases and J by 3 bases, and 10 bases separated the two germline ends. Germline CDR1 and CDR2: LGHNA and YSLEER. The CDR3 runs 14 residues. For the CDR3, the DNA is TGCGCCAGCAGCCAATGGGCGAAGGACACTGAAGCTTTCTTT. This codes for CASSQWAKDTEAFF.

This clonotype was seen a handful of times. This rearrangement joins TRBV5-5 to TRBJ1-4, with unresolved D. Trimming pared 4 bases from V and 2 bases from J, leaving 18 bases between. Germline values: CDR1 SGHKS, CDR2 YYEKEE (reference sequence). The CDR3 loop spans 17 amino acids. CDR3 protein: CASSGLLTAGTNEKLFF. In DNA, the CDR3 is TGTGCCAGCAGCGGCCTTCTAACGGCGGGGACTAATGAAAAACTGTTTTTT.

This sequence joins TRBV24-1 and TRBJ1-2; D not certain. Trimming left V 3 bases short and J 3 bases short, with 4 bases between. Per the germline V gene, CDR1 is KGHDR and CDR2 is SFDVKD. The CDR3 extends over 12 amino acids. The CDR3 protein is CATSDPDYGYTF. In DNA form, the CDR3 reads TGTGCCACCAGTGATCCGGACTATGGCTACACCTTC.

This clonotype has just a few counts. The chain joins TRBV5-1 to TRBJ2-7; possibly TRBD2 for D (6 bases). The CDR3 spans 12 residues. CDR1 is SGHRS and CDR2 is YFSETQ in the germline V gene. The V end lost 3 bases, the J end lost 6 bases, and 10 bases lay between the germline ends. CDR3 in amino acids: CASSSGDSEQYF. DNA for the CDR3: TGCGCCAGCAGCTCGGGAGACAGCGAGCAGTACTTC.

J is TRBJ1-1 and V is TRBV20-1, with 7 bases fitting TRBD1. The trim removed 6 bases at V and 0 bases at J, leaving 10 bases unmatched. The CDR3 is 15 residues long. The germline V gene has CDR1 DFQATT and CDR2 SNEGSKA (reference sequence). The CDR3 here is CSAKGDSYMNTEAFF. As DNA, the CDR3 is TGCAGTGCAAAGGGGGACAGCTACATGAACACTGAAGCTTTCTTT.